This entry concerns a single T cell receptor (beta chain). Its target is not known. The read comes to an end 3 residues before the CDR3 does, leaving the germline J gene to fill in the end. This CDR3 has 13 residues. Per the germline V gene, CDR1 is SGHRS and CDR2 is YFSETQ. V gave up 5 bases and J gave up 6 bases, with 14 bases separating them. All donors had a single incident cervical HPV16 infection, not prevalent. Average input was around 1,100 ng genomic DNA for immunoSEQ TCR beta CDR3 amplification. Some clones are missing from TCRdb's copy, which holds only in-frame ones; the method was immunoSEQ multiplex PCR. The sample is made up of 45,000 to 55,000 clones, and the top ten hold under 2% of it. This entry comes from a study of T cells in women clearing cervical HPV infection. Study-wide context: No precancer developed; the control's incident HPV16 infection cleared within 12 months. Study findings and constraints: Cases and controls were distinguished at AUC around 0.8 by richness and V genes.

This rearrangement joins TRBV5-1 to TRBJ1-1; D gene unclear. Sequences were obtained from blood buffy coat. This TCR came from a woman aged 18 to 75 with a cervical HPV16 infection that either progressed to CIN3+ or cleared (not recorded which). The CDR3 sequence: CASRGDGLAEAFF. CDR3 DNA, as far as it was read: TGCGCCAGCAGGGGTGATGGCCTAGCTGAA.